This T cell receptor (beta chain) was observed in a study of blood T cell repertoires in COVID-19. Study details: In each case, the material was cDNA or gDNA derived from T cells, B-cell-depleted T cells, or PBMCs.

Data came from immunoSEQ multiplex PCR; TCRdb stores just in-frame clones and leaves some out. The table lists fewer than 350,000 clones, roughly 89% of them singletons. V was trimmed by 5 bases and J by 1 base, leaving 5 bases between them. The CDR3 sequence is 12 residues long. Germline V gene lookup returns CDR1 SGHTA and CDR2 FQGTGA. The sample was peripheral blood. The V gene is TRBV7-3, the J gene TRBJ1-1, with D perhaps matching TRBD1 (5 bases). The TCR was taken from a man under 40 with COVID-19, enrolled during active disease. CDR3 DNA: TGTGCCAGCAGCCAGGGGAACACTGAAGCTTTCTTT. This translates into CASSQGNTEAFF.